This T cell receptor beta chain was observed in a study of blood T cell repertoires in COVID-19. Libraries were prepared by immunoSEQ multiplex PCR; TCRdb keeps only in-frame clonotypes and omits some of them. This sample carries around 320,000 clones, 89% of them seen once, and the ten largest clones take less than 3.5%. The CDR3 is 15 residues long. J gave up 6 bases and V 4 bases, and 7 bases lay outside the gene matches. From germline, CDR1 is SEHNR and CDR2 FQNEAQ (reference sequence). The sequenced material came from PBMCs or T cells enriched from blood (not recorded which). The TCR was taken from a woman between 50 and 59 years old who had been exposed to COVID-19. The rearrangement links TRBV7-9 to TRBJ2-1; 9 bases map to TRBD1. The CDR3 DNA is TGTGCCAGCAGCTCCCACAGGGGGCGTACCAATGAGCAGTTCTTC. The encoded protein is CASSSHRGRTNEQFF.